This T cell receptor (beta chain) was sequenced for a study of blood T cells in healthy people across ages. With a J-beta primer mix and a sample-barcoded 5' primer, a second PCR ran about 7 to 11 cycles. A 12-random-nucleotide template-switch adaptor tagged each cDNA molecule. TCRdb recomputed calls from the 5' RACE reads with MiXCR, one row per CDR3 protein. The table has roughly 800,000 distinct CDR3 sequences, roughly 60% seen once. This clonotype appeared a few times. Antigen specificity is unknown. The donors, all healthy, were Caucasians living in Russia, aged about 6 to 90. Overall study results and limits: Age showed a roughly linear inverse relationship with TCR beta diversity per million T cells. Percentage of naive T cells showed a strong correlation with TCR beta diversity.

V shed 3 bases, J shed 5 bases, and the junction held 11 bases outside the gene matches. Germline CDR1 reads MDHEN; CDR2 reads SYDVKM. This CDR3 comprises 16 residues. The material sequenced was blood. This sequence was found in a man aged 25 to 45 in good health. V is TRBV28 and J is TRBJ2-3, with TRBD2 identical over 7 bases. CDR3 residues: CASSFASGESGDTQYF. CDR3 nucleotides: TGTGCCAGCAGTTTTGCTAGCGGCGAAAGTGGAGATACGCAGTATTTT.